The clone carrying this TCR beta chain has only a few counts. What it binds is not known. The data are from a study of cytomegalovirus exposure and HLA in healthy donors. Study details: From some 190 million T cells, an earlier analysis saw 90 million to 130 million unique TCR beta sequences. Findings of the study overall: The authors later found most CMV-associated TCR beta chains appeared HLA-restricted. Most TCR sequences were rare, but some public TCRs occurred in many donors.

This PCR relied on a set of 60 Vbeta primers and 13 Jbeta primers. TCRdb's table, derived via immunoSEQ multiplex PCR, lists solely in-frame clones and lacks some. The sample includes roughly 100,000 clones, about 80% seen only once; the top ten take approximately 1.7%. The sequence was obtained from a woman in her thirties or forties in good health and CMV-seronegative. The specimen sequenced was PBMCs.

As DNA, the CDR3 is TGTGCCAGTAGTATCGCTCTAGCGGGAGGCCCCACAGATACGCAGTATTTT. Translation gives CASSIALAGGPTDTQYF. This chain links TRBV19 with TRBJ2-3, with 11 bases aligning to TRBD2. The V gene's germline CDR1 is LNHDA and CDR2 SQIVND (reference sequence). The CDR3 has 17 residues. The V segment lost 3 bases and the J segment 2 bases; nucleotides outside the gene matches: 7.